The next 24 T cell receptor beta chains were all read from a single sample in a study of OX40 agonist ivuxolimab in advanced cancers. The table came from immunoSEQ multiplex PCR; TCRdb's copy has only in-frame clones and leaves some out. The data contain tens of thousands of clones, 80% to 90% of them singletons. Sequenced here: CD4+ or CD8+ T cells sorted from blood, sampled in a trial of the OX40 agonist ivuxolimab. These receptors came from an adult with an advanced solid tumor such as melanoma, head and neck, liver or kidney cancer.

The J gene is TRBJ2-5, the V gene TRBV6-5, with 7 bases lining up with TRBD2. The CDR3 is made up of 14 amino acids. From germline, CDR1 is MNHEY and CDR2 SVGAGI. Trimming took 4 bases from V and 1 from J; bases not matched to a gene: 3. CDR3 sequence (DNA): TGTGCCAGCAGTTCCCTAGCGGTCCAAGAGACCCAGTACTTC. It codes for CASSSLAVQETQYF.

The V gene is TRBV19, the J gene TRBJ2-2; no definite D call. Between the trimmed V and J ends, which lost 3 bases and 1 base, there was a span of 9 bases. The CDR3 consists of 15 residues. Per germline, CDR1 LNHDA and CDR2 SQIVND (reference sequence). The CDR3 nucleotides are TGTGCCAGTAGTATGTGGGCAGGGAACACCGGGGAGCTGTTTTTT. The encoded protein is CASSMWAGNTGELFF.

This chain uses TRBV7-3 with TRBJ2-1; 7 bases align to TRBD2. The V segment lost 4 bases and the J segment 15 bases; nucleotides outside the gene matches: 12. The CDR3 loop spans 13 amino acids. CDR1 is SGHTA, CDR2 FQGTGA, per germline. CDR3 in amino acids: CASSSEGGWDWFF. The CDR3 DNA reads TGTGCCAGCAGCTCCGAGGGAGGGTGGGATTGGTTCTTC.

The chain employs TRBV11-3 and TRBJ2-2; D is unresolved. Trimming took off 5 bases at V and 6 bases at J, with 10 bases between the two ends. The CDR3 has 13 amino acids. Germline loops: CDR1 SGHNT, CDR2 YENEEA. This chain's CDR3 is CASSPGLSGELFF. CDR3 nucleotide sequence: TGTGCCAGCAGCCCGGGCCTTTCCGGGGAGCTGTTTTTT. Full variable domain (missing parts from reference TRBV11-3 and TRBJ2-2): EAGVVQSPRYKIIEKKQPVAFWCNPISGHNTLYWYLQNLGQGPELLIRYENEEAVDDSQLPKDRFSAERLKGVDSTLKIQPAELGDSAVYLCASSPGLSGELFFGEGSRLTVL.

The V and J genes are TRBV7-8 and TRBJ2-3; D remains ambiguous. The CDR3 length is 13 residues. The germline V gene encodes CDR1 SGHVS and CDR2 FQNEAQ. Trimming shortened V by 5 bases and J by 3 bases, and 9 bases separated the two germline ends. The CDR3 coding sequence is TGTGCCAGCAGCGCCACGTCTACAGATACGCAGTATTTT. Amino acids: CASSATSTDTQYF.

The V call is TRBV6-5, the J call TRBJ1-6; perhaps TRBD1 as D (6 bases). This CDR3 has 14 residues. CDR1 is MNHEY and CDR2 is SVGAGI in the germline V gene. The V end lost 5 bases, the J end lost 10 bases, and 15 bases lay between the germline ends. This CDR3 is CASSLSGAWSPLHF. CDR3 nucleotide sequence: TGTGCCAGCAGTCTATCGGGGGCTTGGTCACCCCTCCACTTT.

The V and J genes are TRBV4-3 and TRBJ2-1; the D gene is possibly TRBD2 (6 bases). CDR3 length: 17 amino acids. V gave up 0 bases and J gave up 5 bases, with 17 bases separating them. CDR1 LGHNA and CDR2 YSLEER come from the germline V gene. This chain's CDR3 is CASSQDSFGGYDNEQFF. CDR3 in DNA: TGCGCCAGCAGCCAAGACTCATTCGGAGGGTATGACAATGAGCAGTTCTTC.

The chain employs TRBV7-8 and TRBJ2-7, with 10 bases identical to TRBD2. In germline, CDR1 is SGHVS, CDR2 FQNEAQ. V lost 5 bases to trimming and J lost 1 base; unmatched junction nucleotides: 11. CDR3 length equals 17 residues. The CDR3 bases are TGTGCCAGCAGCCCACTAGAGTTAGCGGGGGGATCCTACGAGCAGTACTTC. Residues: CASSPLELAGGSYEQYF.

The gene calls are TRBV4-3 and TRBJ2-2, with D perhaps TRBD1 or TRBD2 (5 bases each). Trimming removed 0 bases at V and 4 bases at J, with 15 bases between. There are 17 residues in the CDR3. Germline V gene sequence: CDR1 LGHNA, CDR2 YSLEER. The CDR3 here is CASSQDSGGSGTGELFF. The DNA of the CDR3 is TGCGCCAGCAGCCAAGATAGTGGGGGATCGGGCACCGGGGAGCTGTTTTTT.

V usage is TRBV4-3 and J usage is TRBJ1-5, with D unclear. CDR3 length equals 17 residues. The V gene lost 0 bases and the J gene lost 1 base, with 13 bases spanning the gap. Germline CDR1 and CDR2: LGHNA and YSLEER. The CDR3 sequence is CASSQEVYTRSNQPQHF. The CDR3 DNA sequence: TGCGCCAGCAGCCAAGAGGTTTACACCAGAAGCAATCAGCCCCAGCATTTT.

The rearrangement uses TRBV7-8 and TRBJ2-2, with D possibly TRBD2 on 5 matching bases. V was pared by 3 bases and J by 7 bases, with 24 bases between. CDR3 length equals 18 residues. CDR1 is SGHVS and CDR2 is FQNEAQ in the germline V gene. The CDR3 DNA is TGTGCCAGCAGCTTTAAACCTACCCATTGGGAGCCGGGCGGGGAGCTGTTTTTT. Its protein product is CASSFKPTHWEPGGELFF. The entire variable domain, with the rest obtained from reference TRBV7-8 and TRBJ2-2, is as follows: GAGVSQSPRYKVAKRGQDVALRCDPISGHVSLFWYQQALGQGPEFLTYFQNEAQLDKSGLPSDRFFAERPEGSVSTLKIQRTQQEDSAVYLCASSFKPTHWEPGGELFFGEGSRLTVL.

This clone was counted only a few times. This same CDR3 is encoded by further DNA sequences in the sample. The chain carries TRBV7-8 and TRBJ2-7; 9 bases fit TRBD1. Germline V gene data show CDR1 as SGHVS and CDR2 as FQNEAQ. The junction had 0 bases not matched to a gene; V was cut back by 1 base and J by 2 bases. The CDR3 loop spans 14 amino acids. This CDR3 reads CASSLGQGAYEQYF. The CDR3, as DNA: TGTGCCAGCAGCTTAGGACAGGGGGCCTACGAGCAGTACTTC.

This clone was seen a handful of times. CDR3 bases: TGTGCCAGCAGTTCCGGGGCCAACTACGAGCAGTACTTC. Protein sequence: CASSSGANYEQYF. The rearrangement uses TRBV28 and TRBJ2-7; perhaps D is TRBD1 or TRBD2 (5 bases each). Germline CDR1 reads MDHEN; CDR2 reads SYDVKM. V was shortened by 4 bases and J by 3 bases, with 10 bases between the two germline ends. The CDR3 is made up of 13 amino acids.

The V and J genes are TRBV20-1 and TRBJ2-3; unclear D gene. This CDR3 contains 11 residues. Germline V gene data show CDR1 as DFQATT and CDR2 as SNEGSKA (reference sequence). Trimming removed 3 bases from V and 3 bases from J, with 4 bases in between. CDR3 nucleotide sequence: TGCAGTGCTAGGGAGACAGATACGCAGTATTTT. This translates into CSARETDTQYF.

The sample holds one count of this clone. The V and J genes are TRBV4-1 and TRBJ2-5, with a tentative D call TRBD2 (5 bases). The CDR3 runs to 16 residues. The germline gives CDR1 MGHRA, CDR2 YSYEKL. V lost 1 base and J lost 4, with 16 bases in between. CDR3 bases: TGCGCCAGCAGCCAAGGACGAGGACTTTATGCAGAGACCCAGTACTTC. Protein: CASSQGRGLYAETQYF.

In regard to this clone: Distinct nucleotide sequences in the sample also encode this CDR3. V gene TRBV19 combines with J gene TRBJ1-1, with unresolved D. The CDR3 totals 13 residues. The germline gives CDR1 LNHDA, CDR2 SQIVND (reference sequence). V lost 3 bases and J 0 bases, leaving 5 bases between the germline ends. The CDR3 here is CASSIGVNTEAFF. CDR3 DNA: TGTGCCAGTAGTATTGGGGTGAACACTGAAGCTTTCTTT.

This clone came up once. This chain links TRBV27 with TRBJ2-5; D not resolved. V was pared by 2 bases and J by 5 bases, with 12 bases between. Per germline, CDR1 MNHEY and CDR2 SMNVEV (reference sequence). The CDR3 consists of 14 residues. The CDR3 spells CASSLIGTAETQYF. Here the CDR3 DNA reads TGTGCCAGCAGTTTAATAGGTACTGCTGAGACCCAGTACTTC.

The V gene is TRBV13, the J gene TRBJ2-3, with 11 positions matching TRBD2. V gave up 4 bases and J gave up 3 bases; unmatched junction bases: 21. Germline V lookup: CDR1 PRHDT, CDR2 FYEKMQ (reference sequence). CDR3 length equals 21 residues. The CDR3 region is CASSSPFGSGREGEQTDTQYF. CDR3 DNA: TGTGCCAGCAGCTCACCGTTTGGTAGCGGGAGGGAGGGGGAGCAAACAGATACGCAGTATTTT.

The rearrangement links TRBV30 to TRBJ1-1; weak D call: TRBD1 (5 bases). The germline V gene has CDR1 GTSNPN and CDR2 SVGIG (reference sequence). There are 10 residues in the CDR3. V lost 4 bases and J lost 9, with 9 bases in between. The CDR3 spells CAWTGQKAFF. The CDR3 DNA reads TGTGCCTGGACCGGACAAAAAGCTTTCTTT.

The CDR3 spells CASSQGGGQGPQHF. The CDR3 region has the DNA TGCGCCAGCAGCCAAGGCGGGGGACAAGGGCCCCAGCATTTT. The chain uses TRBV4-1 and TRBJ1-5, with D maybe TRBD1 (6 bases). The V end was cut by 1 base, the J end by 9 bases, with 13 bases between. The CDR3 is 14 residues long. From germline, CDR1 is MGHRA and CDR2 YSYEKL.

The chain uses TRBV29-1 and TRBJ2-7; 10 bases agree with TRBD1. Per the germline V gene, CDR1 is SQVTM and CDR2 is ANQGSEA. This CDR3 comprises 13 residues. V dropped 4 bases and J dropped 3; count of bases not matched to a gene: 3. The CDR3 reads CSVGGQGVYEQYF. In DNA, the CDR3 is TGCAGCGTTGGAGGACAGGGGGTCTACGAGCAGTACTTC.

This rearrangement joins TRBV5-1 to TRBJ1-1; TRBD1 matches at 7 bases. CDR3 length: 14 residues. V was clipped by 5 bases and J by 4 bases; unmatched bases: 8. CDR1 and CDR2 from the germline V gene are SGHRS and YFSETQ. The CDR3 DNA reads TGCGCCAGCAGTTCTAGGGGGCAGTTCACTGAAGCTTTCTTT. This translates into CASSSRGQFTEAFF. Filled out from reference TRBV5-1 and TRBJ1-1, the complete variable domain reads KAGVTQTPRYLIKTRGQQVTLSCSPISGHRSVSWYQQTPGQGLQFLFEYFSETQRNKGNFPGRFSGRQFSNSRSEMNVSTLELGDSALYLCASSSRGQFTEAFFGQGTRLTVV.

This clone was recorded a few times. The chain couples TRBV5-4 to TRBJ2-1; no definite D call. Germline V CDR1 and CDR2: SGHNT, YYREEE (reference sequence). Trimming removed 7 bases from V and 5 bases from J, with 16 bases in between. The CDR3 is 14 amino acids. In DNA form, the CDR3 reads TGTGCCAGCCACAGCGCAGGCGGTGACAATGAGCAGTTCTTC. As protein: CASHSAGGDNEQFF.

The chain recombines TRBV10-3 with TRBJ2-5; 9 bases map to TRBD1. J gave up 5 bases and V 3 bases, and 10 bases lay outside the gene matches. CDR3 length: 16 residues. Germline loops: CDR1 ENHRY, CDR2 SYGVKD. This chain's CDR3 is CAISEDRDRAGETQYF. DNA of the CDR3: TGTGCCATCAGTGAAGATAGGGACAGGGCCGGGGAGACCCAGTACTTC.